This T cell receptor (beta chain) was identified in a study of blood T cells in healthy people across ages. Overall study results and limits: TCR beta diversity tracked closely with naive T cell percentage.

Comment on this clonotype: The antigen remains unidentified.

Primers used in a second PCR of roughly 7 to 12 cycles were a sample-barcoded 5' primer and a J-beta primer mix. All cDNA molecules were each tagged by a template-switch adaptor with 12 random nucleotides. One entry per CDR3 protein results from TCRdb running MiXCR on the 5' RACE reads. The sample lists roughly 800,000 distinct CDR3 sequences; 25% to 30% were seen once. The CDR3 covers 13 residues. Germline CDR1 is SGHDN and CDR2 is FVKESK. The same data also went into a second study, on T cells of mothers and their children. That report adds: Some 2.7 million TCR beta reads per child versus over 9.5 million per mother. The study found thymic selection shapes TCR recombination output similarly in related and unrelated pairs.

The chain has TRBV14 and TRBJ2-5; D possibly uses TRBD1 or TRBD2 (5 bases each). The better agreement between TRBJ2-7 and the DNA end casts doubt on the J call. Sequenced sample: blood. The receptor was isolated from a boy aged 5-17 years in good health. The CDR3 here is CASSPTAVHEQYF. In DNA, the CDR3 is TGTGCCAGCAGCCCGACAGCGGTCCACGAGCAGTACTTC.